The present entry profiles one T cell receptor (beta chain) with its context. This receptor's antigen is unknown. No qualities accompany the bases; no much larger clone lies one base away. The data were obtained in a study of beta chain features in type 1 diabetes (dated by TCRdb to the late 2010s). Describing the broader study: Mean age, gender distribution, total cell number and subset yield did not differ between patients and healthy donors. In the study, TCRB repertoires of sorted circulating CD4+ T cell subsets from recently diagnosed type 1 diabetes patients were compared with those of matched healthy donors. A total of 107,917,701 sorted cells were examined across all samples, and the number of cells per subset was strongly correlated with RNA yield. Naive and central memory subsets were obtained from all 30 or so donors, but regulatory and stem cell-like memory subsets were isolated from only 8 patients and roughly 8 healthy donors. Overall study results and their limits: A moderate but significant shortening of TCRB CDR3 length was observed in type 1 diabetes patients in all four CD4+ subsets. Shorter templates might be favored by PCR, yet because patient and control samples were amplified and corrected together, any such skew would affect both groups equally. Because cDNA was sequenced instead of genomic DNA, highly expressing activated cells could be over-represented, though the groups showed no difference in activation or CD3 levels. The naive, central memory and regulatory TCRB repertoires appeared to resemble one another more closely among patients than among healthy donors. Because small numbers of individuals were included in the HLA sub-analyses, any influence of HLA type on TCRB rearrangement was left unresolved. Patients with type 1 diabetes made fewer insertions and deleted more nucleotides at VDJ recombination sites, implying thymic rearrangement abnormalities.

Looking up the germline V gene yields CDR1 MGHRA and CDR2 YSYEKL. CDR3 length: 14 amino acids, cysteine to phenylalanine. Only the CDR3 region is kept as DNA, spanning 42 bases read in frame from base 1. The trim is 0 bases for V and 7 bases for J, with a gap of 11 bases between the germline ends. The High Capacity cDNA Reverse Transcription Kit was used to reverse transcribe all of the isolated RNA, meaning that expressed TCRB transcripts were what got sequenced. Deep immunoSEQ sequencing was applied to naive, central memory and regulatory T cell samples, giving an average of roughly 3.5 million total reads per sample. Sorted cells were lysed in RLT buffer, and RNA was extracted using DNase-treated RNeasy Micro or Mini kits according to cell number. Each cell subset was processed on its own to prevent cross-contamination, while patient and healthy donor samples were processed together. The immunoSEQ multiplex PCR was used to amplify TCRB sequences from cDNA, generating 87-bp fragments that spanned the CDR3 region. The amplicons were sequenced using the Illumina HiSeq platform. The published analysis was carried out like this. Synthetic template baselines were used to correct PCR bias computationally, reads within Hamming distance 2 were collapsed together, and singletons that could not be merged were discarded. By aligning reads against IMGT, V, D and J genes, CDR3 length, and insertions or deletions at six rearrangement sites were assigned. Clonotype counts were normalized to sorted cell number within each subset before computing true diversity and Gini coefficients with the tcR R package. The overlap coefficient, calculated on TCRB nucleotide sequences, was used to measure repertoire sharing. As a proxy for the pre-selection repertoire, out-of-frame TCRB sequences from naive cells were analyzed. What TCRdb holds here is the immuneACCESS table cut down to in-frame rearrangements. Part of the clones is not present; checked against another copy, under half of the missing clones reflect an unresolved V gene, and the others are unexplained. That table is the source of V, J and clone size, and D and trimming were worked out from the DNA. For this sample the table gives around 450,000 clones, of which roughly 11% were detected only once. Of the sample, less than 0.06% is held by the ten largest clones.

A single peripheral blood draw of about 116 mL on average was collected from each donor into heparinised tubes. Using a panel that included CD45RO, CCR7, CD25, CD127, CD95 and CD27, naive, central memory, regulatory and stem cell-like memory CD4+ T cells were sorted on a BD FACSAria II. Every sorted population had a purity above 95%. PBMCs were isolated right away by Lymphoprep density gradient centrifugation and were stained directly, without culture. Samples were stained and sorted in pairs, with one healthy donor and one patient per experiment, so that batch effects were minimized. The chain is assembled from TRBV4-1 and TRBJ2-3; no D gene call is confident. This TCR was sampled from a woman aged 18-30 years in good health. Sequencing was carried out using naive CD4+ T cells from blood. This specimen's cell subset or site label, interpreted: true naive CD4+ T cells. The CDR3 here reads CASSQDPLANTQYF. The DNA reads TGCGCCAGCAGCCAAGATCCGCTCGCGAATACGCAGTATTTT.